Shown below are 25 T cell receptor beta chains from a single sample sequenced in a study of T cells in Graves' hyperthyroidism and ophthalmopathy. Researchers amplified the TCR beta CDR3 regions from RNA transcripts. In the first-round RT-PCR of the TCR CDR3, the HTBI primer set was used. TCRdb re-called the multiplex PCR reads with MiXCR, one entry per CDR3 protein. The sample has about 400,000 distinct CDR3 sequences, more than 12% seen once. Material: blood. Receptor source: a woman aged 25-40 years with Graves' hyperthyroidism.

This clonotype occurred many times. The rearrangement uses TRBV6-4 and TRBJ1-3; D is possibly TRBD1 (5 bases). The CDR3 is 21 amino acids. Trimming took 2 bases from V and 4 from J, leaving 30 bases between them. Germline V gene data show CDR1 as MRHNA and CDR2 as SNTAGT. The DNA for the CDR3 is TGTGCCAGCAGTGACGCCCTTCGGGACTCTCAACGAAGGGCTGGAGGAAACACCATATATTTT. It is translated as CASSDALRDSQRRAGGNTIYF.

This clonotype was seen a handful of times. The chain has TRBV7-2 and TRBJ2-7; D is unresolved. The CDR3 consists of 14 residues. Germline CDR1 is SGHTA and CDR2 is FQGNSA. Trimming pared 0 bases from V and 2 bases from J, leaving 8 bases between. The CDR3 bases are TGTGCCAGCAGCTTAGCATTGTTAGCCTACGAGCAGTACTTC. Protein product: CASSLALLAYEQYF.

In this sample, this clonotype turned up many times. V usage is TRBV5-4 and J usage is TRBJ2-3; D not certain. The V gene's germline CDR1 is SGHNT and CDR2 YYREEE (reference sequence). The CDR3 length is 12 residues. Trimming took 3 bases from V and 2 from J, leaving 4 bases between them. The CDR3 spells CASSWDTDTQYF. The CDR3 nucleotides are TGTGCCAGCAGCTGGGACACAGATACGCAGTATTTT.

The CDR3 spells CASRRNPGQSSGANVLTF. The DNA of the CDR3 is TGTGCCAGCAGGCGAAACCCGGGACAGAGCTCTGGGGCCAACGTCCTGACTTTC. The chain uses TRBV27 and TRBJ2-6, with 7 bases matching TRBD1. CDR3 length: 18 amino acids. Germline loops: CDR1 MNHEY, CDR2 SMNVEV (reference sequence). V shed 6 bases and J 0 bases; nucleotides not matched to a gene: 11.

Many counts were recorded for this clonotype. The genes are TRBV3-1 and TRBJ2-1; 8 nucleotides line up with TRBD2. Trimming removed 11 bases from V and 4 bases from J; junction bases left unmatched: 13. The CDR3 is made up of 15 amino acids. In germline, CDR1 is LGHDT, CDR2 YNNKEL (reference sequence). The CDR3 sequence: CAVRRAGGQYNEQFF. The CDR3 DNA sequence: TGTGCCGTAAGACGGGCGGGAGGCCAATACAATGAGCAGTTCTTC.

The gene calls are TRBV5-5 and TRBJ1-6; TRBD1 matches at 10 bases. The CDR3 sequence is 17 residues long. V shed 2 bases and J 9 bases; nucleotides not matched to a gene: 11. CDR1 and CDR2 (germline): SGHKS, YYEKEE (reference sequence). The CDR3 loop is CASSLLTGTGVGSPLHF. The CDR3 nucleotides are TGTGCCAGCAGCTTACTAACCGGGACAGGGGTTGGTTCACCCCTCCACTTT.

This clonotype was counted a few times. The J gene is TRBJ2-1, the V gene TRBV19; 16 positions agree with TRBD2. V gave up 1 base and J gave up 4 bases; unmatched junction bases: 10. Germline assignment: CDR1 LNHDA and CDR2 SQIVND (reference sequence). The CDR3 totals 20 residues. CDR3 region: CASSIAGTSGRASFYNEQFF. The CDR3 bases are TGTGCCAGTAGTATAGCCGGGACTAGCGGGAGGGCATCATTTTACAATGAGCAGTTCTTC.

This clonotype was observed at least ten times. V is TRBV7-9 and J is TRBJ2-3, with D hard to call. Germline assignment: CDR1 SEHNR and CDR2 FQNEAQ (reference sequence). V was trimmed by 2 bases and J by 1 base, leaving 7 bases between them. There are 14 residues in the CDR3. DNA of the CDR3: TGTGCCAGCAGCTTAACCTTCCGCACAGATACGCAGTATTTT. Its protein is CASSLTFRTDTQYF. Based on the CDR3 plus reference TRBV7-9 and TRBJ2-3, the full variable domain is DTGVSQNPRHKITKRGQNVTFRCDPISEHNRLYWYRQTLGQGPEFLTYFQNEAQLEKSRLLSDRFSAERPKGSFSTLEIQRTEQGDSAMYLCASSLTFRTDTQYFGPGTRLTVL.

This clonotype has just a few counts. The V and J genes are TRBV4-1 and TRBJ2-5, with 7 nucleotides matching TRBD1. CDR1 is MGHRA and CDR2 is YSYEKL in the germline V gene. The J segment lost 4 bases and the V segment lost 0 bases, leaving 8 bases of the junction unmatched. The CDR3 extends over 16 amino acids. CDR3 sequence: CASSQDVTGYGETQYF. DNA for the CDR3: TGCGCCAGCAGCCAAGACGTGACAGGGTACGGAGAGACCCAGTACTTC.

At least ten counts were recorded for this clonotype. The chain combines TRBV3-1 with TRBJ1-2; 10 bases agree with TRBD1. The CDR3 extends over 17 amino acids. Germline CDR1 is LGHDT and CDR2 is YNNKEL (reference sequence). V dropped 2 bases and J dropped 4; count of bases not matched to a gene: 10. CDR3 DNA: TGTGCCAGCAGCCAACCCCTCCGGACAGGGGGGAGCTATGGCTACACCTTC. It specifies CASSQPLRTGGSYGYTF. Drawing the rest from reference TRBV3-1 and TRBJ1-2, the complete variable domain is DTAVSQTPKYLVTQMGNDKSIKCEQNLGHDTMYWYKQDSKKFLKIMFSYNNKELIINETVPNRFSPKSPDKAHLNLHINSLELGDSAVYFCASSQPLRTGGSYGYTFGSGTRLTVV.

The rearrangement links TRBV30 to TRBJ2-1; 9 positions match TRBD2. The J segment lost 5 bases and the V segment lost 4 bases, leaving 3 bases of the junction unmatched. The germline V gene encodes CDR1 GTSNPN and CDR2 SVGIG (reference sequence). The CDR3 is 13 amino acids. CDR3: CAWKRGRDNEQFF. The CDR3 DNA sequence: TGTGCCTGGAAACGCGGGAGGGACAATGAGCAGTTCTTC.

This clonotype was seen ten or more times. The genes are TRBV6-1 and TRBJ2-3, with 7 nucleotides matching TRBD2. The CDR3 is 16 residues long. V was pared by 7 bases and J by 0 bases, with 10 bases of the junction left unmatched. Germline CDR1 is MNHNS and CDR2 is SASEGT. This chain's CDR3 is CASTREAKRSTDTQYF. For the CDR3, the DNA is TGTGCCAGCACCCGGGAGGCCAAACGTAGCACAGATACGCAGTATTTT.

J is TRBJ2-2 and V is TRBV5-4; D unclear. With 1 base removed from V and 10 bases from J, the gap between germline ends came to 11 bases. This CDR3 has 13 residues. The germline CDR1 and CDR2 sequences are SGHNT and YYREEE (reference sequence). Written as DNA, the CDR3 is TGTGCCAGCAGCTTGTGGGTAGAGGAGGAGCTGTTTTTT. This codes for CASSLWVEEELFF.

This clonotype came up many times. CDR3 loop: CSARNPSGRSSYEQYF. CDR3 nucleotide sequence: TGCAGTGCTAGAAATCCGAGCGGGAGGAGTTCCTACGAGCAGTACTTC. The chain uses TRBV20-1 and TRBJ2-7, with TRBD2 matching 9 bases. The CDR3 spans 16 residues. After removal of 2 bases from V and 1 base from J, the junction contained 9 bases not matched to a gene. Germline values: CDR1 DFQATT, CDR2 SNEGSKA (reference sequence).

The chain uses TRBV25-1 and TRBJ2-3, with D uncertain. Germline V gives CDR1 MGHDK, CDR2 SYGVNS. V gave up 1 base and J gave up 0 bases, with 8 bases separating them. CDR3 length: 15 residues. The CDR3 bases are TGTGCCAGCAGTGAATTAGGTGGGAGCACAGATACGCAGTATTTT. Translation gives CASSELGGSTDTQYF.

The V and J genes are TRBV7-9 and TRBJ2-1; D unclear. Trimming removed 5 bases from V and 8 bases from J, with 16 bases in between. CDR3 size: 14 residues. Germline CDR1 is SEHNR and CDR2 is FQNEAQ (reference sequence). Here the CDR3 DNA reads TGTGCCAGCAGCCGGAGTCTCGTGGTGGATGAGCAGTTCTTC. Amino acid sequence: CASSRSLVVDEQFF.

This clonotype has only a few counts. The chain links TRBV20-1 to TRBJ1-4; D gene ambiguous. Trimming left V 0 bases short and J 2 bases short, with 13 bases between. CDR3 length equals 16 residues. Germline values: CDR1 DFQATT, CDR2 SNEGSKA (reference sequence). The CDR3 region is CSARDLLLDTNEKLFF. The CDR3 region has the DNA TGCAGTGCTAGAGACCTCCTCTTGGACACTAATGAAAAACTGTTTTTT.

About this clonotype: A much bigger clone sits one base away, suggesting this may be a read error. This chain uses TRBV10-3 with TRBJ2-3; 10 bases align to TRBD2. The CDR3 has 15 residues. Germline V gene sequence: CDR1 ENHRY, CDR2 SYGVKD. DNA for the CDR3: TGTGCAACATGGTCTAGCGGGAGTGGAACAGATGCGCAGTATTTT. Amino acid sequence: CATWSSGSGTDAQYF.

The chain combines TRBV27 with TRBJ2-7; TRBD2 matches 7 bases. The CDR3 sequence is 16 residues long. After removal of 5 bases from V and 0 bases from J, the junction contained 10 bases not matched to a gene. Germline CDR1 is MNHEY and CDR2 is SMNVEV (reference sequence). The CDR3 DNA reads TGTGCCAGCAGTCTCAGTTATGGCGGGAGCTCCTACGAGCAGTACTTC. Translating gives CASSLSYGGSSYEQYF.

The chain is built from TRBV7-9 and TRBJ2-1; 8 nucleotides match TRBD2. The CDR3 runs to 13 residues. Germline V lookup: CDR1 SEHNR, CDR2 FQNEAQ (reference sequence). Losses at the gene ends were 1 base for V and 15 bases for J; bases not matched to a gene: 8. The CDR3 nucleotides are TGTGCCAGCAGCTTAGGGAGCGGGAGCCAGGGGTTCTTC. Its protein is CASSLGSGSQGFF.

The V gene is TRBV15, the J gene TRBJ2-1; D unresolved. The V end lost 1 base, the J end lost 7 bases, and 20 bases lay between the germline ends. Germline V CDR1 and CDR2: LNHNV, YYDKDF (reference sequence). The CDR3 has 17 amino acids. CDR3 nucleotide sequence: TGTGCCACCAGCAGAGGATTTGGGTCCCCAACGGTGAATGAGCAGTTCTTC. Translating gives CATSRGFGSPTVNEQFF.

This clonotype occurred a few times. The J gene is TRBJ1-1, the V gene TRBV27; D not certain. V lost 4 bases, J lost 10 bases, and 13 bases lay in between. Germline assignment: CDR1 MNHEY and CDR2 SMNVEV (reference sequence). CDR3 length equals 12 residues. The CDR3 nucleotides read TGTGCCAGCAGTTCGCTCGGGAGCGGAGCTTTCTTT. Its protein product is CASSSLGSGAFF.

Comment on this clonotype: A junction end diverges from the germline sequence, so it may reflect a read error. The V and J genes are TRBV7-9 and TRBJ2-2; weak D call: TRBD2 (6 bases). Germline-derived CDR1 and CDR2 are SEHNR and FQNEAQ (reference sequence). The CDR3 length is 19 residues. The CDR3 region has the DNA TGTGCCAGCAGCCTAGCGTCGTATGGGGAGCGGCCTCTCGACGGGGAGCTGTTTTTT. Translated, it gives CASSLASYGERPLDGELFF.

At least ten counts were recorded for this clonotype. The rearrangement joins TRBV27 to TRBJ2-3, with D perhaps TRBD1 (5 bases). The CDR3 has 14 residues. Between the trimmed V and J ends, which lost 6 bases and 6 bases, there was a span of 16 bases. The V gene's germline CDR1 is MNHEY and CDR2 SMNVEV (reference sequence). The CDR3 bases are TGTGCCAGCAGGGTCCGACAGCTTTTTGATACGCAGTATTTT. It encodes CASRVRQLFDTQYF.

This clonotype came up a few times. The chain joins TRBV5-1 to TRBJ2-5, with 12 bases that match TRBD2. CDR3 length equals 15 residues. V dropped 7 bases and J dropped 5; count of bases not matched to a gene: 9. The germline V gene has CDR1 SGHRS and CDR2 YFSETQ. The CDR3 sequence is CASLTTSGSLETQYF. DNA of the CDR3: TGCGCCAGCCTTACGACTAGCGGGAGTCTGGAGACCCAGTACTTC.